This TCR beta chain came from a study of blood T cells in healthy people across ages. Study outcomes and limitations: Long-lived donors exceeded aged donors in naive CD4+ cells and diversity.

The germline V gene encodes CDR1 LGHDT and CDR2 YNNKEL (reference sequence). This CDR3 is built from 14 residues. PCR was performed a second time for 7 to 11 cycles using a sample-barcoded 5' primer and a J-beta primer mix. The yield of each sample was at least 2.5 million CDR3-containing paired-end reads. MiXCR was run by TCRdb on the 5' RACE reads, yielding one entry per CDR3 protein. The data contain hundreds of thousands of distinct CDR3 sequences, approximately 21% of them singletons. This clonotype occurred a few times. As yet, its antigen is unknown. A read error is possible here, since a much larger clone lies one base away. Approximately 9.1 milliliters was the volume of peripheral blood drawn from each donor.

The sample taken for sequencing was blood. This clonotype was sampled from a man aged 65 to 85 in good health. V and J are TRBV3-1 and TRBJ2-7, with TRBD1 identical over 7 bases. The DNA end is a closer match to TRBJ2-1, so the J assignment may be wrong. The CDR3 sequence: CASSQTGWNNDQFF. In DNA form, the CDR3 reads TGTGCCAGCAGCCAGACAGGGTGGAACAATGATCAGTTCTTC.